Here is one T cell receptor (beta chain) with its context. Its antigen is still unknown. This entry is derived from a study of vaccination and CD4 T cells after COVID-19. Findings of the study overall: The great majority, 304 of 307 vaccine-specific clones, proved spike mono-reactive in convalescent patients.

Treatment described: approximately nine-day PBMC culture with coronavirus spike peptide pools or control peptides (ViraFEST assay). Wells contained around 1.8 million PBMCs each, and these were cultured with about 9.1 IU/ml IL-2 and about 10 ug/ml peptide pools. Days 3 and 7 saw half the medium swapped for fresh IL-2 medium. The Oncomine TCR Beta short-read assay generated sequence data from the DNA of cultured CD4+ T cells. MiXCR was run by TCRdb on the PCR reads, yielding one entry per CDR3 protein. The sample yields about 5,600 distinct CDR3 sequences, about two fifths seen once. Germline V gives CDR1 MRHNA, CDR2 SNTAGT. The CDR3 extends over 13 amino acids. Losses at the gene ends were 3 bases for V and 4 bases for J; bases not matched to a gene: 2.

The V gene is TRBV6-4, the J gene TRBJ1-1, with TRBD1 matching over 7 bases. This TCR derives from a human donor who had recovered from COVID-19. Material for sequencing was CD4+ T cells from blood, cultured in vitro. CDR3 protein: CASSEHRGTEAFF. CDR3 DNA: TGTGCCAGCAGTGAGCACAGGGGCACTGAAGCTTTCTTT.